This T cell receptor beta chain was recorded in a study of T cells in Graves' hyperthyroidism and ophthalmopathy. CDR3 length equals 14 residues. CDR1 and CDR2 from the germline V gene are MDHEN and SYDVKM. The V end lost 6 bases, the J end lost 2 bases, and 13 bases lay between the germline ends. This clonotype was seen repeatedly, ten times or more. Researchers amplified the TCR beta CDR3 regions from RNA transcripts. The study used the HTBI primer set for a first-round RT-PCR of the TCR CDR3. TCRdb used MiXCR to reprocess the multiplex PCR reads, holding one entry per CDR3 protein. The sample yields roughly 350,000 distinct CDR3 sequences, over 11% seen once.

The chain combines TRBV28 with TRBJ1-2; D remains ambiguous. Sequencing input: blood. The receptor was isolated from a woman in her 30s with Graves' hyperthyroidism. This chain's CDR3 is CASRSLLKNYGYTF. The CDR3 DNA follows: TGTGCCAGCAGGTCCTTACTCAAAAACTATGGCTACACCTTC.